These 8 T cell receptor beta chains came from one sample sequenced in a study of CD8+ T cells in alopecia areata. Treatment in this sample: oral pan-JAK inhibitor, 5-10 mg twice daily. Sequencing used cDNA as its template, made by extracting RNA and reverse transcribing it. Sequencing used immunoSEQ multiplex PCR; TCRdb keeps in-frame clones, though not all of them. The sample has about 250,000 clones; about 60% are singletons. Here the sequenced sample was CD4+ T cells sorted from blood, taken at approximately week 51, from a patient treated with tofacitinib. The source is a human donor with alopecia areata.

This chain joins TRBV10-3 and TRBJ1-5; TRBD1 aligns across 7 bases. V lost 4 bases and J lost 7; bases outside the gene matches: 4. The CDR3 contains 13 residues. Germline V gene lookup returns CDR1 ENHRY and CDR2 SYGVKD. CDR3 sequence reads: CAISVDRDQPQHF. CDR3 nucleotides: TGTGCCATCAGTGTAGACAGGGACCAGCCCCAGCATTTT.

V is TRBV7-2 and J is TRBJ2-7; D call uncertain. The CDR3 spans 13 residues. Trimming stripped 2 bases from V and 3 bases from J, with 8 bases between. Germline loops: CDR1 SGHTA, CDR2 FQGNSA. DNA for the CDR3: TGTGCCAGCAGCTTATCGAACAACTACGAGCAGTACTTC. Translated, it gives CASSLSNNYEQYF.

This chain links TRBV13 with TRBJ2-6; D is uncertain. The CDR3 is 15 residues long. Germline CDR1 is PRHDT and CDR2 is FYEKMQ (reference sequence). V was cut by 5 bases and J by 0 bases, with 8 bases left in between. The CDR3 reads CASSLDGSGANVLTF. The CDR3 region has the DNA TGTGCCAGCAGCCTGGACGGCTCTGGGGCCAACGTCCTGACTTTC.

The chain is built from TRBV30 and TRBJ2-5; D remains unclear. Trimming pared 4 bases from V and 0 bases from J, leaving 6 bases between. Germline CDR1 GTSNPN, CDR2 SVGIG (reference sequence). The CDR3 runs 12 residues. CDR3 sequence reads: CAWNRYQETQYF. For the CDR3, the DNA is TGTGCCTGGAACCGATACCAAGAGACCCAGTACTTC.

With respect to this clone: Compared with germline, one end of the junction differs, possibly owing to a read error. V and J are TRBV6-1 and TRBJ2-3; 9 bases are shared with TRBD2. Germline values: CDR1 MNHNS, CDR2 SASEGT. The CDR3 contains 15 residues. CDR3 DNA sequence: TGTGCCAGCAATGAAGCGGGGGGAGGGGCAGATACGCAGTATTTT. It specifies CASNEAGGGADTQYF.

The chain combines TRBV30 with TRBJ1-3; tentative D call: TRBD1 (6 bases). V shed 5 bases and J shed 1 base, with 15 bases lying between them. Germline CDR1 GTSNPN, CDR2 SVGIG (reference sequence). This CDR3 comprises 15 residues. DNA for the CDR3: TGTGCCTGGGCCCTACAGGGCAGTTCTGGAAACACCATATATTTT. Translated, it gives CAWALQGSSGNTIYF.

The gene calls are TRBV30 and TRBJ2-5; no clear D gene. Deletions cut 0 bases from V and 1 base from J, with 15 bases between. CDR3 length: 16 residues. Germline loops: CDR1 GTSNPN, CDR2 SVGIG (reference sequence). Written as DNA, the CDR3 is TGTGCCTGGAGTGTACATCGCCAGCGTCCCCAAGAGACCCAGTACTTC. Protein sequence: CAWSVHRQRPQETQYF.

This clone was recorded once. CDR3 sequence reads: CASSLNGGSYNEQFF. DNA of the CDR3: TGTGCCAGCAGCTTAAACGGGGGCTCCTACAATGAGCAGTTCTTC. V is TRBV11-3 and J is TRBJ2-1; possibly TRBD2 for D (6 bases). This CDR3 is built from 15 residues. CDR1 and CDR2 (germline): SGHNT, YENEEA. Trimming pared 2 bases from V and 0 bases from J, leaving 8 bases between.